The sequence of this TCR beta chain was determined in a study of vaccination and CD4 T cells after COVID-19 (dated by TCRdb to between 2021 and 2024). Turning to the overall study: SARS-CoV-2 positivity had been established in the convalescent patients by nasal swab PCR, and mild disease was recorded in under ten of these patients and severe disease in one. Participants got two doses of the Pfizer-BioNTech BNT162b2 vaccine (n=8) or two doses of the Moderna mRNA-1273 vaccine (n=2). Culture stimuli were overlapping spike peptide pools from SARS-CoV-2 and from the common cold coronaviruses HCoV-NL63, HCoV-OC43 and HCoV-229E. Control cultures used a CEFX viral epitope pool as positive control, an HIV-1 Nef peptide pool as negative control, or no peptide. Post-vaccine blood samples were taken a median of 72 days after the second vaccine dose, with a range of roughly 14 to 250 days. In about 11 COVID-19 convalescent patients and a few infection-naive healthy vaccine recipients, the spike-specific CD4+ TCR repertoire before mRNA vaccination was compared with the repertoire after mRNA vaccination. Post-COVID blood samples were collected from convalescent patients a median of roughly 100 days after diagnosis, with a range of about 30 to 161 days. The convalescent cohort included six males and four females, with two Hispanic individuals, seven Caucasians, two Asians and one multiracial person. For a few convalescent patients, samples were collected at an early post-vaccination timepoint (day 14) as well as at a late post-vaccination timepoint (days 161 to 241).

A word on this clonotype: No antigen is known for it. No base quality information exists; no much larger clone differs at one position.

In light of the paper, this sample's time point label describes: late sampling 161 to 241 days after vaccination in three convalescent patients. The treatment or condition label, read with the paper, signifies: roughly 11-day PBMC culture with coronavirus spike peptide pools or control peptides (ViraFEST assay). The ViraFEST assay, used in the study, expanded antigen-specific T cells with peptide pools and then identified the expanded clonotypes through TCR sequencing. The convalescent patients' positive SARS-CoV-2 PCR tests were from March to December 2020, which was before the Alpha, Beta and Delta variants emerged in the United States. Each well held 2 million to 2.5 million PBMCs cultured with about 9.8 ug/ml peptide pools in IMDM containing roughly 5% human AB serum and 9.5 to 10 IU/ml IL-2. Half of the culture medium was replaced with fresh IL-2-containing medium on days 3 and 7. Once the cells had been in culture for 10 days, the EasySep CD4+ T cell isolation kit was used to isolate CD4+ T cells by negative selection. Ficoll-Paque Plus gradient centrifugation was used to isolate PBMCs from whole blood, and the isolated PBMCs were then either used fresh or cryopreserved at -140C. In general, triplicate wells were set up for every culture condition.

CDR1 and CDR2 (SGHVS, FQNEAQ) derive from the germline V gene. V lost 3 bases and J lost 1 base; the stretch between them is 6 bases long. Taken from cysteine to phenylalanine, the CDR3 has 13 residues. Kept here is only the CDR3 DNA, which spans 39 bases and is read in frame from base 1. Libraries were prepared through PCR. At the Johns Hopkins FTIC core, DNA from the cultured CD4+ T cells underwent TCR sequencing with the Oncomine TCR Beta short-read assay. The QIAamp micro DNA kit was used to extract genomic DNA from the cultured CD4+ T cells. Oncomine TCR Beta libraries from cultured CD4+ T cells were pooled using unique dual indexes and sequenced on an Illumina iSeq 100. In the original analysis: Non-productive sequences were removed, and CDR3s not starting with C, not ending with F or W, or shorter than 7 amino acids were discarded. Antigen-specific clonotypes were identified with the MANAFEST web application by comparing peptide-stimulated wells with reference and other culture wells. Positive clones required FDR below 0.05, an odds ratio above 5, and productive frequency above 0.1% in at least two of three replicate wells. Cross-reactive clonotypes were defined as significantly expanded in both SARS-CoV-2 spike wells and at least one common cold coronavirus spike condition. CDR3 homology was assessed with Levenshtein distances (stringdist) and unrooted phylogenetic trees (ape) in R version 3.6.1. Using fastp at Q25 and MiXCR, TCRdb reprocessed the public reads and kept productive beta chains. Rows matching on CDR3 protein sequence are summarized as one entry with the most common DNA and genes. The V and J calls and clone size come from TCRdb's table, not from the authors' own analysis. For this sample the table gives roughly 18,000 distinct CDR3 sequences, of which 51% were detected only once. 21% of the sample is taken by the ten largest.

The paper's findings and limits, for the study overall: An increase in the median number of SARS-CoV-2-reactive clonotypes from approximately 21 after infection to roughly 39 after vaccination was observed, but the change was not found to be significant. In convalescent patients, nearly all vaccine-specific clones (304 of 307) were found to be mono-reactive for SARS-CoV-2 spike rather than cross-reactive with common cold coronaviruses. Among convalescent patients, a median around 83% of the SARS-CoV-2-reactive clones seen after vaccination appeared only after vaccination, which suggests priming specific to the vaccine. Only a relatively small number of convalescent patients were included in the study, and early timepoints following natural infection were not analyzed.

The clonotype comes from a human donor who had recovered from COVID-19. The chain couples TRBV7-8 to TRBJ2-5, with TRBD2 tentatively as D gene (5 bases match). The specimen comprised CD4+ T cells from blood, cultured in vitro, sampled about 7 months after SARS-CoV-2 vaccination. The nucleotides read TGTGCCAGCAGCTTGGGAGTCCAAGAGACCCAGTACTTC. This sequence encodes CASSLGVQETQYF.